This T cell receptor (beta chain) was profiled in a study of human T cells and chemical hapten exposure. Whole-study context: Application of 0.01% DPC to the upper back was done by patch test, with a reading at 6 days.

With regard to this clonotype: What it binds is not known.

The authors' processing: Samples held a median of around 96,000 TCRs, range 23,224–690,600. Each CDR3 protein gets one entry after TCRdb re-called the RACE reads with MiXCR. TCRdb, not the authors, supplied the V and J calls. The repertoire holds roughly 380,000 distinct CDR3 sequences, with around 5.5% as singletons. CDR1 DFQATT and CDR2 SNEGSKA come from the germline V gene (reference sequence). CDR3 length equals 12 residues. The ends lost 4 bases at V and 8 bases at J; junction bases unmatched: 3. Whole-study findings and limits: Alopecia affected the donors, so their immune response may differ from healthy people's.

Time point indicated: pre-sensitization, week 0. The treatment denotes: therapeutic diphenylcyclopropenone sensitization with weekly scalp DPC. This receptor was taken from a woman aged 45-65 years with alopecia areata. Some clones in this sample may be carry-over from other donors' samples. This chain links TRBV20-1 with TRBJ1-4, with 8 bases aligning to TRBD1. Specimen: whole blood, collected in connection with sensitization to the hapten diphenylcyclopropenone (DPC). The CDR3 protein is CSAMTGDEKLFF. CDR3 nucleotides: TGCAGTGCTATGACAGGGGACGAAAAACTGTTTTTT.